This TCR beta chain was sequenced for a study of cytomegalovirus exposure and HLA in healthy donors. Produced via immunoSEQ multiplex PCR; TCRdb's table is partial and in-frame only. The sample consists of over 150,000 clones, more than 70% of them appearing once. CDR3 length: 13 amino acids. V was cut by 5 bases and J by 5 bases, with 12 bases left in between. In germline, CDR1 is SNHLY, CDR2 FYNNEI. The J gene is TRBJ1-1, the V gene TRBV2; a weak D match, TRBD1 (6 bases). This receptor was taken from a human donor in good health. The sequencing sample was made of PBMCs. CDR3 sequence (DNA): TGTGCCAGCAGTCAGGGGTGGGAAACTGAAGCTTTCTTT. Protein sequence: CASSQGWETEAFF.